These 12 T cell receptor beta chains share one sample of origin, sequenced in a study of shared clonotypes between healthy human individuals. Libraries were prepared by immunoSEQ multiplex PCR; TCRdb keeps only in-frame clonotypes and omits some of them. Among some 2,000,000 clones listed, approximately 95% were seen once. The sample taken for sequencing was naive CD4+ T cells sorted from blood. Subset: CD45RA+ positively selected. These receptors originate from a man aged 18 to 30 in good health.

V usage is TRBV11-2 and J usage is TRBJ2-2; D may be TRBD1 (5 bases). Between the trimmed V and J ends, which lost 3 bases and 4 bases, there was a span of 12 bases. The CDR3 is 15 residues long. Germline lookup yields CDR1 SGHAT and CDR2 FQNNGV. CDR3 DNA sequence: TGTGCCAGCAGCTTGGGCAGGGAAGCCACCGGGGAGCTGTTTTTT. This encodes CASSLGREATGELFF.

The chain employs TRBV28 and TRBJ2-3; 10 bases are shared with TRBD1. The V segment lost 7 bases and the J segment 4 bases; nucleotides outside the gene matches: 14. Per germline, CDR1 MDHEN and CDR2 SYDVKM. The CDR3 spans 17 residues. For the CDR3, the DNA is TGTGCCAGCAACTCACTACCGGGACAGGGGAGCTCAGATACGCAGTATTTT. Translating it yields CASNSLPGQGSSDTQYF.

This clone was detected only once. The DNA for the CDR3 is TGTGCCAGCGGGGGGCCGGAGACACCCAATGGCGGGCAGTACTTC. It translates to CASGGPETPNGGQYF. The genes are TRBV6-1 and TRBJ2-7; D is perhaps TRBD1 or TRBD2 (6 bases each). CDR3 length: 15 amino acids. V was cut by 8 bases and J by 9 bases, with 26 bases left in between. The germline V gene encodes CDR1 MNHNS and CDR2 SASEGT.

The chain has TRBV29-1 and TRBJ1-1, with TRBD1 matching 9 bases. The CDR3 is 12 residues long. V shed 7 bases, J shed 7 bases, and the junction held 7 bases outside the gene matches. Germline V CDR1 and CDR2: SQVTM, ANQGSEA. The CDR3 region has the DNA TGCAGCGCTGGGACAGGGAACGGTGAAGCTTTCTTT. It specifies CSAGTGNGEAFF.

The rearrangement joins TRBV25-1 to TRBJ1-1; D gene ambiguous. With 6 bases removed from V and 2 bases from J, the gap between germline ends came to 10 bases. CDR1 MGHDK and CDR2 SYGVNS come from the germline V gene. The CDR3 is 13 amino acids. The DNA of the CDR3 is TGTGCCAGCAGGTTACATATCAACACTGAAGCTTTCTTT. This translates into CASRLHINTEAFF. The entire variable domain, with the rest obtained from reference TRBV25-1 and TRBJ1-1, is as follows: EADIYQTPRYLVIGTGKKITLECSQTMGHDKMYWYQQDPGMELHLIHYSYGVNSTEKGDLSSESTVSRIRTEHFPLTLESARPSHTSQYLCASRLHINTEAFFGQGTRLTVV.

This clone came up once. V and J are TRBV7-2 and TRBJ1-2; D call uncertain. The germline gives CDR1 SGHTA, CDR2 FQGNSA. CDR3 size: 16 residues. V lost 1 base, J lost 0 bases, and 12 bases lay in between. The CDR3 region has the DNA TGTGCCAGCAGCTTAGGTTGGTGGGAAGCTAACTATGGCTACACCTTC. Its protein is CASSLGWWEANYGYTF.

The rearrangement joins TRBV2 to TRBJ1-1, with D perhaps TRBD1 (5 bases). CDR1 is SNHLY and CDR2 is FYNNEI in the germline V gene. V lost 0 bases to trimming and J lost 10 bases, with 9 bases between them. The CDR3 is made up of 12 amino acids. CDR3 DNA: TGTGCCAGCAGTGAAGCCCAGGGTAGAGCTTTCTTT. This encodes CASSEAQGRAFF.

This clone was counted once. This chain connects TRBV29-1 to TRBJ2-5; D unclear. This CDR3 region has 12 residues. V was clipped by 1 base and J by 2 bases, with 5 bases between them. Germline CDR1 and CDR2: SQVTM and ANQGSEA. For the CDR3, the DNA is TGCAGCGTTGAAGGGTATCAAGAGACCCAGTACTTC. Encoded protein: CSVEGYQETQYF.

This rearrangement joins TRBV28 to TRBJ1-1; maybe TRBD1 (5 bases). The V and J ends lost 1 base and 6 bases respectively, with 12 bases between them. Germline values: CDR1 MDHEN, CDR2 SYDVKM. This CDR3 comprises 14 residues. Here the CDR3 reads CASSLFARGAEAFF. CDR3 bases: TGTGCCAGCAGTTTATTTGCCCGGGGCGCTGAAGCTTTCTTT.

The rearrangement joins TRBV2 to TRBJ1-5; perhaps TRBD1 as D (5 bases). Trimming stripped 8 bases from V and 4 bases from J, with 18 bases between. CDR3 size: 15 residues. Germline assignment: CDR1 SNHLY and CDR2 FYNNEI. The CDR3 reads CASGGGRGSNQPQHF. The CDR3 nucleotides read TGTGCCAGCGGGGGAGGACGGGGGAGTAATCAGCCCCAGCATTTT.

The CDR3 region has the DNA TGTGCCAGCACCCCTGGGGGGACAGGGGCCCCAGCTAACTATGGCTACACCTTC. It encodes CASTPGGTGAPANYGYTF. V is TRBV5-6 and J is TRBJ1-2, with 10 bases that match TRBD1. CDR1 and CDR2 (germline): SGHDT, YYEEEE. The CDR3 is made up of 18 amino acids. V gave up 6 bases and J gave up 0 bases; unmatched junction bases: 14.

V is TRBV9 and J is TRBJ2-7, with D possibly matching TRBD2 (6 bases). Between the trimmed V and J ends, which lost 0 bases and 5 bases, there was a span of 15 bases. CDR1 SGDLS and CDR2 YYNGEE come from the germline V gene. CDR3 length: 15 amino acids. The CDR3 DNA sequence: TGTGCCAGCAGCGTAGCGCGGGGTAATCGGGACGAGCAGTACTTC. Its protein is CASSVARGNRDEQYF.